This T cell receptor beta chain appears in the sequencing data of a study of blood T cell repertoires in COVID-19. Study-wide background: PBMCs, B-cell-depleted T cells, or T cells provided the cDNA or gDNA that made up the material.

Germline loops: CDR1 MNHEY, CDR2 SVGAGI. V lost 5 bases to trimming and J lost 6 bases, with 20 bases between them. The CDR3 sequence is 15 residues long. Produced via immunoSEQ multiplex PCR; TCRdb's table is partial and in-frame only. The sample holds about 130,000 clones, roughly four fifths seen once. Which cohort a participant joined came from the clinical history participants gave. The clonotype originates from a man aged 30 to 45 who had recovered from COVID-19. The V and J genes are TRBV6-5 and TRBJ2-7, with D tentatively TRBD2 (7 bases). The sample taken for sequencing was PBMCs or T cells enriched from blood (not recorded which). The CDR3 protein is CASSRGGGTTIEQYF. CDR3 sequence (DNA): TGTGCCAGCAGTCGTGGGGGGGGGACAACTATCGAGCAGTACTTC.